This T cell receptor (beta chain) was sequenced in a study of T cells in localized non-small cell lung cancer. Remarks on this clone: The antigen is unknown.

The table came from immunoSEQ multiplex PCR; TCRdb's copy has only in-frame clones and leaves some out. The sample shows about 31,000 clones, around 90% of them seen only once. Trimming removed 1 base at V and 4 bases at J, with 9 bases between. Germline V gene sequence: CDR1 LNHNV, CDR2 YYDKDF (reference sequence). This CDR3 spans 14 amino acids. General study points: With higher T cell density in blood came longer overall survival. Analysis by sequencing included only one tumor region, so heterogeneity remains possible. Of the tissues analyzed, uninvolved adjacent lung showed maximal T cell clonality, greater than tumor. Adjacent lung held a median around 60 of the top 100 tumor clones.

Sequences were derived from peripheral blood mononuclear cells, sampled before any cancer treatment. The receptor comes from a woman aged 35 to 69 with stage III lung adenocarcinoma. The genes are TRBV15 and TRBJ2-3, with unresolved D. The CDR3 reads CATSRGGSPDTQYF. The CDR3 region has the DNA TGTGCCACCAGCAGAGGTGGCAGCCCAGATACGCAGTATTTT.